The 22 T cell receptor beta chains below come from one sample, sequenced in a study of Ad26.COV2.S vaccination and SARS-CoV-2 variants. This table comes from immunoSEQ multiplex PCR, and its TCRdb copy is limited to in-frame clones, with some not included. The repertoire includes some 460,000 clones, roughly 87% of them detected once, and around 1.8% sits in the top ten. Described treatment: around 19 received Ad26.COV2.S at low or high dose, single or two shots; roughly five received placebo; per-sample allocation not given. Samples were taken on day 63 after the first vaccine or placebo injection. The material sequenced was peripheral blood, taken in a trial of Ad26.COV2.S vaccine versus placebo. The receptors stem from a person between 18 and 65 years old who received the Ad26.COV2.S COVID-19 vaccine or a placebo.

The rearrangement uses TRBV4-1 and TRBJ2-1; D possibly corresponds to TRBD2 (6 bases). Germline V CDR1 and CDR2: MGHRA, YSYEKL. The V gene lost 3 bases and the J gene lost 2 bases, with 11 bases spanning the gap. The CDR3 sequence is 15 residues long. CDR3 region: CASSQGGVAYNEQFF. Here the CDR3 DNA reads TGCGCCAGCAGCCAGGGCGGGGTGGCCTACAATGAGCAGTTCTTC.

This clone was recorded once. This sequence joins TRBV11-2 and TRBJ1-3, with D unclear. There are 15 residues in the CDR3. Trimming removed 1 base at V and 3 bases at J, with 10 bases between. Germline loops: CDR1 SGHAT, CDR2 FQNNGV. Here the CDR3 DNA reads TGTGCCAGCAGCTTAGCGGGCAGTTTTGGAAACACCATATATTTT. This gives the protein CASSLAGSFGNTIYF.

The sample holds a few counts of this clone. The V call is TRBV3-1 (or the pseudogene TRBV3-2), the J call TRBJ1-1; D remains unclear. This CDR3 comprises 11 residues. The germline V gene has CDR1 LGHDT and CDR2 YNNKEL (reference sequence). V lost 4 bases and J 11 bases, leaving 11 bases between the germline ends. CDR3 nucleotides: TGTGCCAGCAGCCGCCATGAGTTGGCTTTCTTT. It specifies CASSRHELAFF.

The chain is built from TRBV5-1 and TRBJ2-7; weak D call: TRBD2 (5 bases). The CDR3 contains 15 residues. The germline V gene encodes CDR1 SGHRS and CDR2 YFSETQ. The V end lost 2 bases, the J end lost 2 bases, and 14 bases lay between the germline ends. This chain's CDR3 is CASSFRGLGAYEQYF. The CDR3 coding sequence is TGCGCCAGCAGCTTTAGAGGGCTTGGGGCCTACGAGCAGTACTTC. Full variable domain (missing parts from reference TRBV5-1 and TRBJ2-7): KAGVTQTPRYLIKTRGQQVTLSCSPISGHRSVSWYQQTPGQGLQFLFEYFSETQRNKGNFPGRFSGRQFSNSRSEMNVSTLELGDSALYLCASSFRGLGAYEQYFGPGTRLTVT.

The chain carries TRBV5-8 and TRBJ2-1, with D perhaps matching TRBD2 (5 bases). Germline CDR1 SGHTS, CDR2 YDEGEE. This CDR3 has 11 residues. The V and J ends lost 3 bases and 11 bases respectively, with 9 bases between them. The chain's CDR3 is CASSSRGKQFF. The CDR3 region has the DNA TGTGCCAGCAGCTCCCGGGGAAAGCAGTTCTTC.

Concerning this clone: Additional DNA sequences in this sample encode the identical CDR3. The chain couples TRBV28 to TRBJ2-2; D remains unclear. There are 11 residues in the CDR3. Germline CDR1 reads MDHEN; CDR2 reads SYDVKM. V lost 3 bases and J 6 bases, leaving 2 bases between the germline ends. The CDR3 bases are TGTGCCAGCAGTTTGTCCGGGGAGCTGTTTTTT. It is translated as CASSLSGELFF.

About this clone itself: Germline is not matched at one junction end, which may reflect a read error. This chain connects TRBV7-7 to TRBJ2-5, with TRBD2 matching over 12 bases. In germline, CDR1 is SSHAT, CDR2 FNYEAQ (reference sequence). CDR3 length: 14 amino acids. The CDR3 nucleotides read TGTGCTAGCAGCCGGACTAGCGGGAAAGAGACCCAGTACTTC. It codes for CASSRTSGKETQYF.

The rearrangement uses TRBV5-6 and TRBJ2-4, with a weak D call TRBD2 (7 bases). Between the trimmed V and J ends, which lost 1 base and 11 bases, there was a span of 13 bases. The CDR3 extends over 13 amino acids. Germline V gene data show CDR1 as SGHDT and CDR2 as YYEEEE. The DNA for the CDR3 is TGTGCCAGCAGCTTGCCGGCGGGGGCCTTTCAGTACTTC. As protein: CASSLPAGAFQYF.

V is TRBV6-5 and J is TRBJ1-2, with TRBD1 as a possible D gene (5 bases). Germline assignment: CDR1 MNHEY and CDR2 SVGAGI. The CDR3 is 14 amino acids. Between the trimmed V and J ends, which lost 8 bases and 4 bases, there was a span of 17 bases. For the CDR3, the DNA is TGTGCCAGCCCCTCGCGGGGGGGAGGCTATGGCTACACCTTC. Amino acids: CASPSRGGGYGYTF.

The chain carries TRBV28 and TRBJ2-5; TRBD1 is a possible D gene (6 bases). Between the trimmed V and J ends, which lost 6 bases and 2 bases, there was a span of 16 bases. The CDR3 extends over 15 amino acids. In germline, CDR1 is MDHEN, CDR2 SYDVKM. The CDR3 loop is CASSATGTSQETQYF. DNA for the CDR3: TGTGCCAGCAGCGCTACCGGGACAAGTCAAGAGACCCAGTACTTC.

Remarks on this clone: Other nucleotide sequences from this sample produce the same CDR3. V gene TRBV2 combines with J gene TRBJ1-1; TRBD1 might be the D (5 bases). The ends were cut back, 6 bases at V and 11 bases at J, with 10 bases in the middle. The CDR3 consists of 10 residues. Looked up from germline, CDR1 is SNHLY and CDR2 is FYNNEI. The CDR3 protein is CASRGGRAFF. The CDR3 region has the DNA TGTGCCAGCAGGGGGGGTCGGGCTTTCTTT.

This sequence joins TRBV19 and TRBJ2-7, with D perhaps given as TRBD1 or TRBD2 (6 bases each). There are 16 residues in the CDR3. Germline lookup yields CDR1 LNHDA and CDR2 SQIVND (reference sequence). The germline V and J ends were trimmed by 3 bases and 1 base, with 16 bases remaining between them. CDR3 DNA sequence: TGTGCCAGTAGTATGATGGGCGGGACAAGTTCCTACGAGCAGTACTTC. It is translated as CASSMMGGTSSYEQYF.

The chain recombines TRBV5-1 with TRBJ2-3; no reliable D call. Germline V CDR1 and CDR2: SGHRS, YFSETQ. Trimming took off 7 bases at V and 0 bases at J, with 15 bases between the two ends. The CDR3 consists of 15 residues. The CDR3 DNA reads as TGCGCCAGCTCACGCCGGCAGGCTAGCACAGATACGCAGTATTTT. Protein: CASSRRQASTDTQYF.

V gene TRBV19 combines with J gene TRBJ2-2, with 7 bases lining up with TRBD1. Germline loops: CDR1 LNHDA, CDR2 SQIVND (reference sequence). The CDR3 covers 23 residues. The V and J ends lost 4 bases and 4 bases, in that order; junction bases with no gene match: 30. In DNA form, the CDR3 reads TGTGCCAGTAGTAGAAATTTCTTTATAGCAACGGTCTTAGGAGCAGGGGGCACCGGGGAGCTGTTTTTT. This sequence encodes CASSRNFFIATVLGAGGTGELFF.

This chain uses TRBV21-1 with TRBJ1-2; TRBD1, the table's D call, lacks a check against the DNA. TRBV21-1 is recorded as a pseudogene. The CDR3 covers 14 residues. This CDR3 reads CASSRQQKWYGYTF. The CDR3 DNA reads TGTGCCAGCAGCAGACAACAGAAGTGGTATGGCTACACCTTC.

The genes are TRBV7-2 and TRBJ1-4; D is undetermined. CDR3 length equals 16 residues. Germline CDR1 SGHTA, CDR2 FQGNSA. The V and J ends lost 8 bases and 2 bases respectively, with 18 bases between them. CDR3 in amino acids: CASSRAPGETNEKLFF. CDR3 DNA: TGTGCCAGCTCGAGAGCCCCCGGAGAGACTAATGAAAAACTGTTTTTT.

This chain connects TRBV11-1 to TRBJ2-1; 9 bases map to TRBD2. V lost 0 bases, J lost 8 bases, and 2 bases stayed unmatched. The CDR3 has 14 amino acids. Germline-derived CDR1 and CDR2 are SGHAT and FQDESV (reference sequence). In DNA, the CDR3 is TGTGCCAGCAGCTTAGCTAGCGGGAGCGATGAGCAGTTCTTC. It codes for CASSLASGSDEQFF.

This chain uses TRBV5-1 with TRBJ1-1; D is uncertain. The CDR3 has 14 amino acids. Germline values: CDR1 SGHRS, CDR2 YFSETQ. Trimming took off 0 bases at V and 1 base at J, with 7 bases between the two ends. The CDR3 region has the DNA TGCGCCAGCAGCTTGGCTAGAGAGAACACTGAAGCTTTCTTT. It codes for CASSLARENTEAFF.

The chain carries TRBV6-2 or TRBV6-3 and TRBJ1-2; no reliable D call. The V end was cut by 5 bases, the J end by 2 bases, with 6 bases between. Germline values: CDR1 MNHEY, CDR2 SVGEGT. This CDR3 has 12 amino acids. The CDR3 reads CASSRRNYGYTF. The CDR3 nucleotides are TGTGCCAGCAGTCGACGGAACTATGGCTACACCTTC.

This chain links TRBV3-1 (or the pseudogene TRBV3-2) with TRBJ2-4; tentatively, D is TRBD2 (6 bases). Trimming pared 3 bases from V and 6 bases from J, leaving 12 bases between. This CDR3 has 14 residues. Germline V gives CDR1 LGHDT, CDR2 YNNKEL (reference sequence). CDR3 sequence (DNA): TGTGCCAGCAGCCAGGTACTAGCTCGAAACATTCAGTACTTC. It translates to CASSQVLARNIQYF.

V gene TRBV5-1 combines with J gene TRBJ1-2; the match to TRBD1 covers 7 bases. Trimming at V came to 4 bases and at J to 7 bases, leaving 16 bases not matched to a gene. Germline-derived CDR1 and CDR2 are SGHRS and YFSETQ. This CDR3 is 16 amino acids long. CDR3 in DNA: TGCGCCAGCAGCGCTAACCTGGACCCAGGGGGGTCTGGCTACACCTTC. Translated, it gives CASSANLDPGGSGYTF.

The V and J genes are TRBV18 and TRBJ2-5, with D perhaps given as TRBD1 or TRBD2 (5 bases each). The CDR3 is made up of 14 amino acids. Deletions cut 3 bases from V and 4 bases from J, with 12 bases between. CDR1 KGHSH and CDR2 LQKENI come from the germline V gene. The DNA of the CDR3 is TGTGCCAGCTCACCGCAAACGGGGCGAGAGACCCAGTACTTC. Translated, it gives CASSPQTGRETQYF.